This paragraph covers one TCR beta chain sequence. The antigen remains undetermined. There are 13 residues in the CDR3. CDR1 and CDR2 from the germline V gene are MNHEY and SMNVEV (reference sequence). V gave up 5 bases and J gave up 7 bases; unmatched junction bases: 7. This entry comes from a study of STAT3 mutations in large granular lymphocyte leukemia. Study overall: More than half of T-LGLL patients received immunosuppressive therapy. General study results and limits: No sample exists from the first appearance of each clone. In T-cell large granular lymphocyte leukemia, about half of patients showed multiple immunodominant subclonotypes.

Repertoires were generated with immunoSEQ multiplex PCR, while TCRdb's copy carries only in-frame clones and drops some. The repertoire includes 7,800 or so clones, 91% of them detected once, and roughly half sits in the top ten. Sequenced sample: peripheral blood mononuclear cells. The chain couples TRBV27 to TRBJ1-2; 7 nucleotides align to TRBD1. This TCR was recovered from a man over 45 with T-cell large granular lymphocyte leukemia. Some clones in this sample may be carry-over from other donors' samples. This CDR3 is CASSQTGLRGYTF. For the CDR3, the DNA is TGTGCCAGCAGTCAGACAGGGCTCCGTGGCTACACCTTC.